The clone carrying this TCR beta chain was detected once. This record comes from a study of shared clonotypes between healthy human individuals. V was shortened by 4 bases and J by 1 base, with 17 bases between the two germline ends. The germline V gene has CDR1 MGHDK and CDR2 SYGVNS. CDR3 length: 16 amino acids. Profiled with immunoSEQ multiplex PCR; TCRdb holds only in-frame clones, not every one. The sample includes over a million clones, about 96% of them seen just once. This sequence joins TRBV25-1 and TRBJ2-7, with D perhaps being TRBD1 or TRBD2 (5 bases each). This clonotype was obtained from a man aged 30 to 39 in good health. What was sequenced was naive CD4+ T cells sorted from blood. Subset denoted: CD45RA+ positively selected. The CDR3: CASSGGTKGQSYEQYF. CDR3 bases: TGTGCCAGCAGTGGGGGGACGAAGGGGCAGTCCTACGAGCAGTACTTC.